Shown below are 2 T cell receptor beta chains from a single sample sequenced in a study of spatial heterogeneity in lung cancer. MiXCR, applied by TCRdb to the 5' RACE reads, yields one record per CDR3 protein. Among under 4,000 distinct CDR3 sequences listed, 45% to 70% were seen once. Documented time point: blood at routine non-recurrence follow-up after resection. The specimen was PBMCs, collected at follow-up. Source of these receptors: a male donor with early-stage non-small cell lung cancer.

As concerns this clonotype: The library was designed around alpha chains, so this beta chain is a stray read whose abundance carries little weight. CDR3 sequence: CASGKPTDSEQYF. The CDR3 bases are TGTGCCAGCGGAAAACCGACAGATTCCGAGCAGTACTTC. V usage is TRBV9 and J usage is TRBJ2-7, with D maybe TRBD1 (5 bases). This CDR3 contains 13 residues. V was shortened by 7 bases and J by 6 bases, with 17 bases between the two germline ends. The germline CDR1 and CDR2 sequences are SGDLS and YYNGEE.

This clonotype was detected only a few times. Being off target in a library aimed at alpha chains, this beta chain has a size of little meaning. The chain carries TRBV5-1 and TRBJ2-7; D gene ambiguous. V gave up 6 bases and J gave up 2 bases, with 9 bases separating them. Germline CDR1 SGHRS, CDR2 YFSETQ. The CDR3 is 12 residues long. DNA of the CDR3: TGCGCCAGCACCTCCGAGGCCTACGAGCAGTACTTC. Amino acids: CASTSEAYEQYF.